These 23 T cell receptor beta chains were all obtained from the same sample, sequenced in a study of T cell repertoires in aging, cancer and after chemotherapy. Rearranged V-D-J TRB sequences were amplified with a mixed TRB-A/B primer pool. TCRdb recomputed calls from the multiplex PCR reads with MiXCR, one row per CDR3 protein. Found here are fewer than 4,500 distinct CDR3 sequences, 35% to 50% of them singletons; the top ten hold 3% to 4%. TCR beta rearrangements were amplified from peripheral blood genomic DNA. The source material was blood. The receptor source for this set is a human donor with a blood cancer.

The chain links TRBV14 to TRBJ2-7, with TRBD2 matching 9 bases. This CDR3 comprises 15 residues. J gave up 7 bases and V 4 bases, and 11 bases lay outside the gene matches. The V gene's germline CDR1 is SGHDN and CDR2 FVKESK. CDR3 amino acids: CASSPSGGRAEEQYF. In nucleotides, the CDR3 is TGTGCCAGCAGCCCGTCCGGCGGGAGGGCCGAGGAGCAGTACTTC.

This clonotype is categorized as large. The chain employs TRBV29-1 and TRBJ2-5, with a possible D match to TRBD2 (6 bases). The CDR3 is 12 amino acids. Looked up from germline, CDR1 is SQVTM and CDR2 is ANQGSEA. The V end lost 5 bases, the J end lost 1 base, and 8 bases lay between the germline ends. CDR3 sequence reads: CSVKRAQETQYF. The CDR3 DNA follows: TGCAGCGTTAAGCGGGCCCAAGAGACCCAGTACTTC.

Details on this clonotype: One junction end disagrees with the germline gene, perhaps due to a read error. The DNA for the CDR3 is TGCAGTGCTAGAGGGGGTCTGGAGACCAAGTACTTC. It translates to CSARGGLETKYF. The gene calls are TRBV20-1 and TRBJ2-5; no firm D call. CDR1 is DFQATT and CDR2 is SNEGSKA in the germline V gene (reference sequence). This CDR3 region has 12 residues.

The CDR3 region has the DNA TGTGCCACCAGTGATTTGAGTATTAATCAGCCCCAGCATTTT. Its protein is CATSDLSINQPQHF. The gene calls are TRBV24-1 and TRBJ1-5; D not resolved. CDR3 length equals 14 residues. The germline V and J ends were trimmed by 0 bases and 4 bases, with 6 bases remaining between them. Germline V CDR1 and CDR2: KGHDR, SFDVKD.

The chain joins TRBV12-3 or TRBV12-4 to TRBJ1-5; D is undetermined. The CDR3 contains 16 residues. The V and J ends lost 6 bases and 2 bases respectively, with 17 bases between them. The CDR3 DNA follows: TGTGCCAGCAGCTCTTATTCGGGAAGAGGCAATCAGCCCCAGCATTTT. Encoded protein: CASSSYSGRGNQPQHF.

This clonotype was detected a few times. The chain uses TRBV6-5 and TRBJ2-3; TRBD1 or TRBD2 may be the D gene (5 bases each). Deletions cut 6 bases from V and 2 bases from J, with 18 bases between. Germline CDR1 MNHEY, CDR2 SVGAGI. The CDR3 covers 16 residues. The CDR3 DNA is TGTGCCAGCAGCCCCATTCCGGGACCTTTCACAGATACGCAGTATTTT. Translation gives CASSPIPGPFTDTQYF.

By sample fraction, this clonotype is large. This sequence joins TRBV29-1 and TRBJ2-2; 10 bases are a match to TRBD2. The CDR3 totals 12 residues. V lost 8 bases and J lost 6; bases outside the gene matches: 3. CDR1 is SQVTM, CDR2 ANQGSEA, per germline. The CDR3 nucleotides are TGCAGCATAGCGGGAGGTCCCGGGGAGCTGTTTTTT. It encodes CSIAGGPGELFF.

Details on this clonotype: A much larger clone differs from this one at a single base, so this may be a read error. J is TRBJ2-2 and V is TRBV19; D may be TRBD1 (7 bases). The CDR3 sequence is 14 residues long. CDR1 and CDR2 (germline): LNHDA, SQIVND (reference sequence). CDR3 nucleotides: TGTGCCAGTACGAGGGGGCCGAACACCGGGGAGGTGTTTTTT. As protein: CASTRGPNTGEVFF.

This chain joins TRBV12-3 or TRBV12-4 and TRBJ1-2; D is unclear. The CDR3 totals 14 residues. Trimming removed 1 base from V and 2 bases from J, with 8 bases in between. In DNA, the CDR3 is TGTGCCAGCAGTTTAGGAGGGAAGAACTATGGCTACACCTTC. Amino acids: CASSLGGKNYGYTF.

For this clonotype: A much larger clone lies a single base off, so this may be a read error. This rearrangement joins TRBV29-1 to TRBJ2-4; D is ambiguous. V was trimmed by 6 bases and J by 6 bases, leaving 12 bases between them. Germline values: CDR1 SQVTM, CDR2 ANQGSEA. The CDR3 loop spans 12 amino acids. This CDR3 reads CSVVDGRNIQYF. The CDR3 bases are TGCAGCGTCGTGGACGGCAGAAACATTCAGTACTTC.

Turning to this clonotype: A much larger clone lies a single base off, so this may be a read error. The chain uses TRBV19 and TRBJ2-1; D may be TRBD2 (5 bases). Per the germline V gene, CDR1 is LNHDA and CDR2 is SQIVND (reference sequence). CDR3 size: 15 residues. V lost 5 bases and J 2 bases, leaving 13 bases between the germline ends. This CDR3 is CASSYGLTPYNEQFF. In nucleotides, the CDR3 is TGTGCCAGTAGTTACGGACTCACTCCCTACAATGAGCAGTTCTTC.

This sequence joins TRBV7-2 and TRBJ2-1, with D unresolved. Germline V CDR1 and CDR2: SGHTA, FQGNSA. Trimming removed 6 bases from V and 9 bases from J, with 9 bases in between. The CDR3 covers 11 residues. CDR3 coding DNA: TGTGCCAGCAGTATTATGGGTGAGCAGTTCTTC. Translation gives CASSIMGEQFF.

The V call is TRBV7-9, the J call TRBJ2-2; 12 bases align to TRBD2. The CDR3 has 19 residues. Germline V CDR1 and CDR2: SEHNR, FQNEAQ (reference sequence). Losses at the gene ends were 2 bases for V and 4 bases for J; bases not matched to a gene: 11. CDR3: CASSLWTSGVRASTGELFF. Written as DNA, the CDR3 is TGTGCCAGCAGCTTATGGACTAGCGGGGTTCGCGCGAGCACCGGGGAGCTGTTTTTT.

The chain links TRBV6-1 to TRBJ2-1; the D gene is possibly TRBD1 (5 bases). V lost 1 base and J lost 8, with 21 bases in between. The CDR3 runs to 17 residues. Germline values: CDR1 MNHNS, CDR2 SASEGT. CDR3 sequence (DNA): TGTGCCAGCAGTGAAGTGGGCAGGGCCTCCGCCTTAGATGAGCAGTTCTTC. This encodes CASSEVGRASALDEQFF.

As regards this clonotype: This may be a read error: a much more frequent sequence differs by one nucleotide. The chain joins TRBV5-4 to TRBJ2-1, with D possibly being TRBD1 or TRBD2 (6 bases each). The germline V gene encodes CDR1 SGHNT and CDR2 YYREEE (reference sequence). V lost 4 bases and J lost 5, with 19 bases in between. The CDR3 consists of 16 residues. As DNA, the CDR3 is TGTGCCAGCAGCGGCCCGAGGGGGGAGGTACACAATGAGCAGTTCTTC. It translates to CASSGPRGEVHNEQFF.

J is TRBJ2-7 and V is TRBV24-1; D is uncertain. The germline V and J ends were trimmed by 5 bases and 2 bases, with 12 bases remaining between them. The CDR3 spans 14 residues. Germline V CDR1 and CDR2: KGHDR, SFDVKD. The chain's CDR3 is CATSALESPYEQYF. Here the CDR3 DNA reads TGTGCCACCAGTGCTCTAGAGAGCCCCTACGAGCAGTACTTC.

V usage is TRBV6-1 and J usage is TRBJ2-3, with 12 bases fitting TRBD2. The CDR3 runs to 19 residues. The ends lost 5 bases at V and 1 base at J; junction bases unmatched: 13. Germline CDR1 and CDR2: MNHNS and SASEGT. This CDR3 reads CASSWRLAGELGGTDTQYF. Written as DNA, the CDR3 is TGTGCCAGCAGTTGGAGACTAGCGGGAGAGTTAGGCGGCACAGATACGCAGTATTTT.

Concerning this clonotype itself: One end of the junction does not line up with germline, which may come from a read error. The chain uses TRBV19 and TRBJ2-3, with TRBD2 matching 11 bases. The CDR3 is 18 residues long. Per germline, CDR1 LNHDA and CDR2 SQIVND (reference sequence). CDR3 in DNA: TGTGCCACTAGTATTGCGGCCGGGACTAGCGGTTTAACAGATACGCAGTATTTT. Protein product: CATSIAAGTSGLTDTQYF.

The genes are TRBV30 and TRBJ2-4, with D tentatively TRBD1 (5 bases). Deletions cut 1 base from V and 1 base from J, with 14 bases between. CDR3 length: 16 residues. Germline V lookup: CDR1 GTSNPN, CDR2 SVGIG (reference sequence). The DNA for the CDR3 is TGTGCCTGGAGTGAATTAGACAGCTGGGCCAAAAACATTCAGTACTTC. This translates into CAWSELDSWAKNIQYF.

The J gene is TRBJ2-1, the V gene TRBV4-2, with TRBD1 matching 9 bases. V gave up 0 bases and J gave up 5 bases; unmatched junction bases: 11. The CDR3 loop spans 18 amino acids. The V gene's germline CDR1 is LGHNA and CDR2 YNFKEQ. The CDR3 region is CASSQEMRGTGFHNEQFF. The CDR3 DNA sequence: TGTGCCAGCAGCCAAGAAATGAGGGGGACAGGGTTCCACAATGAGCAGTTCTTC.

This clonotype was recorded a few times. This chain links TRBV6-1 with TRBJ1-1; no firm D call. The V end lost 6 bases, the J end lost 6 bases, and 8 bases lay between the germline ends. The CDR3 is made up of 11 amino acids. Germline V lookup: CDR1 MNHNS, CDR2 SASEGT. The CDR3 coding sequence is TGTGCCAGCAGCTTTCAATCTGAAGCTTTCTTT. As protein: CASSFQSEAFF.

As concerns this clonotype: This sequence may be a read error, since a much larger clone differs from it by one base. CDR3 bases: TGTGCCAGCTCACCACGAGTATACTATACGCAGTATTTT. Translation gives CASSPRVYYTQYF. V and J are TRBV18 and TRBJ2-3; D gene uncertain. Germline CDR1 KGHSH, CDR2 LQKENI. Between the trimmed V and J ends, which lost 1 base and 7 bases, there was a span of 9 bases. The CDR3 covers 13 residues.

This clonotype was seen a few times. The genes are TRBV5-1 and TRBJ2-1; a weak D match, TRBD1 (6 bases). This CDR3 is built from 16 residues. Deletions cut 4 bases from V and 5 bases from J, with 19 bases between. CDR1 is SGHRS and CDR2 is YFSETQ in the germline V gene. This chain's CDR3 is CASSPGDGVLDNEQFF. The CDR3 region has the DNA TGCGCCAGCAGCCCAGGGGACGGCGTCTTAGACAATGAGCAGTTCTTC.